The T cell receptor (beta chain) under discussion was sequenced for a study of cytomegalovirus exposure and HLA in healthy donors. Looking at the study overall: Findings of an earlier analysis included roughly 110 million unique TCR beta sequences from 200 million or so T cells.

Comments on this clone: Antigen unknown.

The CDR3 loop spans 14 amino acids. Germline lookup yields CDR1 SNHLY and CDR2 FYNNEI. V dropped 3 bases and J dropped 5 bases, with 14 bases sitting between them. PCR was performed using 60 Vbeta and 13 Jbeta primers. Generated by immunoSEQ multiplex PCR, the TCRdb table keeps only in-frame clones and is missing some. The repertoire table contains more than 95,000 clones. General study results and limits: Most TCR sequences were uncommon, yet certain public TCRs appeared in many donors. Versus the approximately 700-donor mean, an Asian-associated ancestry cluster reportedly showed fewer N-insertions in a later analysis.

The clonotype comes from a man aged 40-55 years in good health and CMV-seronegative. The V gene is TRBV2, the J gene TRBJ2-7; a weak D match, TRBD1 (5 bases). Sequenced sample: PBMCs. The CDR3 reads CASSEGQVLHEQYF. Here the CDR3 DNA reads TGTGCCAGCAGTGAGGGGCAGGTCCTCCACGAGCAGTACTTC.